This record covers a single TCR beta chain. CDR3 length equals 15 residues. The V segment lost 4 bases and the J segment 2 bases; nucleotides outside the gene matches: 7. Germline CDR1 and CDR2: MDHEN and SYDVKM. This sample was taken from a study of shared clonotypes between healthy human individuals. At the level of the study: Each donor had three CD4 naive, three CD4 memory, two CD8 naive and one CD8 memory plate.

Clones were sequenced by immunoSEQ multiplex PCR, and TCRdb holds only the in-frame ones, with some missing. Among hundreds of thousands of clones listed, 96% were seen once. The source is a young woman in good health. The genes are TRBV28 and TRBJ1-2, with 7 bases aligning to TRBD1. Sequenced: naive CD4+ T cells sorted from blood. Subset: CD45RA+ positively selected. The CDR3 DNA is TGTGCCAGCAGTTCCCCTCAGGGGGTGAACTATGGCTACACCTTC. Translated: CASSSPQGVNYGYTF.